The 18 T cell receptor beta chains below come from one sample, sequenced in a study of Graves' ophthalmopathy and Graves' hyperthyroidism. Amplification from RNA transcripts yielded the TCR beta CDR3 regions. A first-round RT-PCR used HTBI primers, followed by a second-round multiplex PCR. TCRdb re-analysed the multiplex PCR reads in MiXCR, keeping a single row per CDR3 protein. Altogether roughly 1.1 million distinct CDR3 sequences are present, about 36% being singletons, with the ten largest covering more than 9.5%. The specimen was peripheral blood or thyroid tissue (not recorded which). These receptors came from an adult man with Graves' hyperthyroidism.

J is TRBJ1-6 and V is TRBV12-3 or TRBV12-4; 9 bases are a match to TRBD1. The CDR3 spans 16 residues. V was clipped by 7 bases and J by 7 bases; unmatched bases: 11. The CDR3 DNA sequence: TGTGCCAGCAAACTAAAAGGGACAGGGATGAATTCACCCCTCCACTTT. It codes for CASKLKGTGMNSPLHF.

This clonotype was seen once. The chain carries TRBV5-1 and TRBJ1-6; D gene unclear. Looked up from germline, CDR1 is SGHRS and CDR2 is YFSETQ. There are 12 residues in the CDR3. The V and J ends lost 4 bases and 14 bases respectively, with 13 bases between them. CDR3 protein: CASSRARETLHF. The CDR3 nucleotides read TGCGCCAGCAGCCGGGCACGAGAAACCCTCCACTTT.

On this clonotype: Possible read error: a much larger clone is one base away. The chain couples TRBV10-3 to TRBJ2-5, with 11 bases matching TRBD2. V lost 10 bases and J lost 7; bases outside the gene matches: 14. The CDR3 has 15 residues. CDR1 and CDR2 from the germline V gene are ENHRY and SYGVKD. CDR3 in DNA: TGTGCCAGCAGCAAAACTAGCGGGAGTTTGGGGACCCAGTACTTC. It specifies CASSKTSGSLGTQYF.

The chain employs TRBV20-1 and TRBJ1-2; D call uncertain. Germline assignment: CDR1 DFQATT and CDR2 SNEGSKA (reference sequence). The CDR3 totals 12 residues. DNA of the CDR3: TGCAGCGTTGCGTCAGTCAACTATGGCTACACCTTC. Its protein is CSVASVNYGYTF.

The rearrangement joins TRBV11-2 to TRBJ2-6; D is perhaps TRBD1 (6 bases). This CDR3 has 17 amino acids. Germline loops: CDR1 SGHAT, CDR2 FQNNGV. Trimming shortened V by 4 bases and J by 0 bases, and 13 bases separated the two germline ends. The CDR3 bases are TGTGCCAGCAGCTCACAGGGAGACTCCTCTGGGGCCAACGTCCTGACTTTC. This gives the protein CASSSQGDSSGANVLTF.

This clonotype showed up just a few times. The CDR3 DNA reads TGTGCCAGCAGCGGCGGGGATTCACCCCTCCACTTT. Its translation: CASSGGDSPLHF. V and J are TRBV9 and TRBJ1-6; the D is unclear. CDR1 and CDR2 (germline): SGDLS, YYNGEE. The CDR3 is 12 residues long. Trimming shortened V by 3 bases and J by 8 bases, and 6 bases separated the two germline ends. The variable domain in full, with the rest retrieved from reference TRBV9 and TRBJ1-6, is DSGVTQTPKHLITATGQRVTLRCSPRSGDLSVYWYQQSLDQGLQFLIQYYNGEERAKGNILERFSAQQFPDLHSELNLSSLELGDSALYFCASSGGDSPLHFGNGTRLTVT.

This clonotype occurred many times. This rearrangement joins TRBV7-9 to TRBJ1-3, with unresolved D. The CDR3 is made up of 17 amino acids. Germline V gives CDR1 SEHNR, CDR2 FQNEAQ (reference sequence). V lost 5 bases to trimming and J lost 2 bases, with 19 bases between them. In DNA, the CDR3 is TGTGCCAGCAGCACCGATACGTGGGTACTCACTGGAAACACCATATATTTT. Residues: CASSTDTWVLTGNTIYF.

Of note for this clonotype: This clone may be a read error of a much larger clone one base away. This chain links TRBV5-1 with TRBJ2-6; D is perhaps TRBD1 (5 bases). The CDR3 extends over 15 amino acids. Deletions cut 0 bases from V and 2 bases from J, with 6 bases between. CDR1 is SGHRS and CDR2 is YFSETQ in the germline V gene. CDR3 nucleotide sequence: TGCGCCAGCAGCTTGGAGGGGCCTGGGGCCAACGTCCTGACTTTC. Its protein is CASSLEGPGANVLTF.

This clonotype has at least ten counts. This rearrangement joins TRBV10-2 to TRBJ2-5, with TRBD2 as a possible D gene (7 bases). Germline CDR1 WSHSY, CDR2 SAAADI. V lost 9 bases, J lost 1 base, and 18 bases lay in between. The CDR3 totals 15 residues. The CDR3 protein is CASSRGGGSQETQYF. In DNA form, the CDR3 reads TGCGCCAGTAGCAGAGGGGGGGGGAGCCAAGAGACCCAGTACTTC.

The sample holds many counts of this clonotype. The chain couples TRBV20-1 to TRBJ2-2; 7 nucleotides line up with TRBD2. Germline CDR1 and CDR2: DFQATT and SNEGSKA (reference sequence). The CDR3 has 15 residues. V was clipped by 3 bases and J by 6 bases; unmatched bases: 10. In nucleotides, the CDR3 is TGCAGTGCTAGGCGGCGGGGGTCGTCGCCCGGGGAGCTGTTTTTT. This gives the protein CSARRRGSSPGELFF.

This rearrangement joins TRBV29-1 to TRBJ1-2; TRBD1 matches 11 bases. J lost 4 bases, V lost 7 bases, and 5 bases had no gene match. Looked up from germline, CDR1 is SQVTM and CDR2 is ANQGSEA. This CDR3 has 13 residues. The DNA for the CDR3 is TGCAGCGCCGGCGGGACAGGGGGCTATGGCTACACCTTC. It specifies CSAGGTGGYGYTF.

Details on this clonotype: A much larger clone sits a single nucleotide away, making a read error possible. The genes are TRBV2 and TRBJ2-7; D is undetermined. The germline V and J ends were trimmed by 8 bases and 7 bases, with 21 bases remaining between them. This CDR3 region has 14 residues. The germline CDR1 and CDR2 sequences are SNHLY and FYNNEI. The CDR3 region is CASGLSTIQDEQYF. The CDR3 nucleotides read TGTGCCAGCGGCTTAAGCACGATCCAGGATGAGCAGTACTTC.

CDR3 bases: TGTGCCAGCAGCCCAGGGCTTGAAGCTTTCTTT. Protein product: CASSPGLEAFF. The chain links TRBV7-9 to TRBJ1-1, with D tentatively TRBD1 (5 bases). The CDR3 totals 11 residues. Germline CDR1 and CDR2: SEHNR and FQNEAQ (reference sequence). Trimming stripped 5 bases from V and 7 bases from J, with 8 bases between.

The V and J genes are TRBV10-2 and TRBJ2-7; D gene uncertain. V lost 4 bases, J lost 2 bases, and 15 bases lay in between. Germline-derived CDR1 and CDR2 are WSHSY and SAAADI. The CDR3 spans 15 residues. The CDR3, as DNA: TGCGCCAGCAGTGCCAGCAGCTTGCTAGCCTACGAGCAGTACTTC. Translation: CASSASSLLAYEQYF.

This clonotype was recorded at least ten times. A much bigger clone sits one base away, suggesting this may be a read error. The chain has TRBV7-9 and TRBJ1-5; unclear D gene. Deletions cut 3 bases from V and 4 bases from J, with 4 bases between. Per germline, CDR1 SEHNR and CDR2 FQNEAQ (reference sequence). This CDR3 comprises 12 residues. The CDR3 spells CASSFQNQPQHF. For the CDR3, the DNA is TGTGCCAGCAGCTTTCAGAATCAGCCCCAGCATTTT. Looking up the rest from reference TRBV7-9 and TRBJ1-5 gives the full variable domain: DTGVSQNPRHKITKRGQNVTFRCDPISEHNRLYWYRQTLGQGPEFLTYFQNEAQLEKSRLLSDRFSAERPKGSFSTLEIQRTEQGDSAMYLCASSFQNQPQHFGDGTRLSIL.

The rearrangement links TRBV7-2 to TRBJ1-1, with a weak D call TRBD1 (6 bases). The J call is in doubt because the DNA end fits TRBJ2-7 better. The CDR3 spans 14 residues. Germline assignment: CDR1 SGHTA and CDR2 FQGNSA. The CDR3 DNA reads TGTGCCAGCAGTAGGGACAAGGTTTCCTACGAGCAGTACTTC. Protein sequence: CASSRDKVSYEQYF.

This clonotype was found many times. The rearrangement uses TRBV19 and TRBJ2-6, with unresolved D. V lost 3 bases, J lost 0 bases, and 12 bases lay in between. Germline V gives CDR1 LNHDA, CDR2 SQIVND (reference sequence). The CDR3 has 17 residues. CDR3 nucleotide sequence: TGTGCCAGTAGTATTAGTCTTACAAGCTCTGGGGCCAACGTCCTGACTTTC. Protein product: CASSISLTSSGANVLTF.

In this sample, this clonotype turned up many times. The gene calls are TRBV7-9 and TRBJ2-7, with 11 bases lining up with TRBD2. The V segment lost 5 bases and the J segment 0 bases; nucleotides outside the gene matches: 6. This CDR3 contains 16 residues. CDR1 and CDR2 from the germline V gene are SEHNR and FQNEAQ (reference sequence). CDR3 sequence: CASSRRTSGFSYEQYF. CDR3 DNA sequence: TGTGCCAGCAGCCGGCGGACTAGCGGGTTCTCCTACGAGCAGTACTTC.